The T cell receptor (beta chain) described here comes from a study of CD8 T cells in ankylosing spondylitis (dated by TCRdb to 2016 to 2017). About the study as a whole: The study profiled T cell receptor beta repertoires in healthy donors and ankylosing spondylitis patients to find disease-linked TCR variants. The full study cohort was made up of 25 ankylosing spondylitis patients and fewer than 120 healthy donors. Samples of peripheral blood were taken, and for ankylosing spondylitis patients, synovial fluid was collected as well.

The research as a whole found: Blood from ankylosing spondylitis patients appeared to be characterized by a TCR beta motif composed of under 10 highly homologous amino acid variants. The disease-linked clones had a CD8+ phenotype and were found at relatively low frequencies in peripheral blood. The disease-linked clones were reported as significantly enriched in matched synovial fluid samples from ankylosing spondylitis patients. Some TCR beta motif variants had previously been reported in synovial fluid and blood of reactive arthritis patients, which suggested common disease-initiation mechanisms.

There are a few counts of this clonotype. The antigen it recognizes is unknown. No base qualities exist here, and no much larger clone lies one base off it. V loses 2 bases, J loses 5 bases, and the germline ends lie 15 bases apart. CDR1 and CDR2 (SGHDN, FVKESK) derive from the germline V gene. Measured from the cysteine to the phenylalanine, the CDR3 is 15 residues long. The entry retains the CDR3 DNA only, 45 bases that are in frame from base 1. Data came from an Illumina HiSeq 2500. Quantitative 5'-RACE with molecular barcodes was used to prepare TCR beta libraries. The authors' analysis ran thus. A new computational method, built on a probabilistic model of VDJ rearrangement, was used to identify disease-linked TCR variants. The public reads were quality trimmed at Q25 with fastp and then assembled into clones with MiXCR by TCRdb, keeping productive beta chains. Each entry is one CDR3 protein sequence, shown with its most common DNA and genes. TCRdb, rather than the study authors, made the V and J calls. Counted in this sample were 200,000 or so distinct CDR3 sequences; roughly 13% of them appeared once. The leading ten clones occupy 9.5% to 12% of the sample.

The TCR comes from a female donor with ankylosing spondylitis or in good health (not recorded which). The specimen was blood, either unsorted or a sorted T cell fraction (not recorded which). Recombination connected TRBV14 to TRBJ2-5; possibly the D gene is TRBD1, per 6 matching bases. The CDR3 protein is CASSQRTALRETQYF. The DNA is as follows: TGTGCCAGCAGCCAAAGGACAGCGCTTCGGGAGACCCAGTACTTC.